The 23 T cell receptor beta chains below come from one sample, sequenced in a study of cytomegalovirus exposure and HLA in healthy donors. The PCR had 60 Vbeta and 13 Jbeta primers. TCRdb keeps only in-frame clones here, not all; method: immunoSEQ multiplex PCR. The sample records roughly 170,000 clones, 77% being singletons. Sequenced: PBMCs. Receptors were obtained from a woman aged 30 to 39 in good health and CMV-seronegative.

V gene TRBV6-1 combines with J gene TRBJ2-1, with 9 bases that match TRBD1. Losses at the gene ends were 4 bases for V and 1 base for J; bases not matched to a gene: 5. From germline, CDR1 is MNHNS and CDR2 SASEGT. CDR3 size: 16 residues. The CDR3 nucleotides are TGTGCCAGCAGTGTCTCACAGGGGGCTTCCTACAATGAGCAGTTCTTC. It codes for CASSVSQGASYNEQFF.

CDR3 loop: CASSQEYGNTEAFF. The CDR3 DNA reads TGTGCCAGCAGCCAAGAGTACGGGAACACTGAAGCTTTCTTT. The rearrangement links TRBV4-2 to TRBJ1-1, with D unclear. CDR1 LGHNA and CDR2 YNFKEQ come from the germline V gene. The CDR3 is made up of 14 amino acids. Trimming took 0 bases from V and 1 from J, leaving 6 bases between them.

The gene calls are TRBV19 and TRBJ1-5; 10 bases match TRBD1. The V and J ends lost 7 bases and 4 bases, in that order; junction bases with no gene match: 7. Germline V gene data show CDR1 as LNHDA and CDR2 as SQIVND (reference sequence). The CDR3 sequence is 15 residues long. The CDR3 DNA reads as TGTGCCAGTACCTTATGGGGACAGGGGAATCAGCCCCAGCATTTT. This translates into CASTLWGQGNQPQHF.

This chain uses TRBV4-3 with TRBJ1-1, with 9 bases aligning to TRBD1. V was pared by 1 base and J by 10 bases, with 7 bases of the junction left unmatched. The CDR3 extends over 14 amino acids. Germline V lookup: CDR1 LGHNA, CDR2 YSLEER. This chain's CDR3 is CASSQGTGEVRAFF. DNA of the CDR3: TGCGCCAGCAGCCAAGGGACAGGGGAAGTTAGAGCTTTCTTT.

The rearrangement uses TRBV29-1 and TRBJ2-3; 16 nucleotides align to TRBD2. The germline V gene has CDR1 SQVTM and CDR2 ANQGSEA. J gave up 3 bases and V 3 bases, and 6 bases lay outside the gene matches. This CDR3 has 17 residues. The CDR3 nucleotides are TGCAGCGTTGAGGGGACTAGCGGGAGGGCCGTGACAGATACGCAGTATTTT. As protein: CSVEGTSGRAVTDTQYF.

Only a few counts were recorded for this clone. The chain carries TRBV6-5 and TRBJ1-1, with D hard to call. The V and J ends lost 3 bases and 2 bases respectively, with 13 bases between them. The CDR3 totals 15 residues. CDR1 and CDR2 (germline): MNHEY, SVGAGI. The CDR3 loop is CASSYRDGINTEAFF. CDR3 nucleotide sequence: TGTGCCAGCAGTTATAGAGACGGGATCAACACTGAAGCTTTCTTT.

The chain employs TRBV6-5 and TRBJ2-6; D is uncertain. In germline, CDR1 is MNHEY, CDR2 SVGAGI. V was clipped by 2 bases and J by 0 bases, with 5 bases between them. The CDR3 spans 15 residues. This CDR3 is CASSYDFSGANVLTF. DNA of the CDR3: TGTGCCAGCAGTTACGACTTCTCTGGGGCCAACGTCCTGACTTTC.

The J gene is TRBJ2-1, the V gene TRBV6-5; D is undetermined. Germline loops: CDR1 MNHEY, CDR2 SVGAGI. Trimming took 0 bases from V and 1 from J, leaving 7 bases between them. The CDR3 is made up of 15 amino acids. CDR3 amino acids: CASSYSYNSYNEQFF. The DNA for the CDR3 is TGTGCCAGCAGTTACTCGTATAATTCCTACAATGAGCAGTTCTTC.

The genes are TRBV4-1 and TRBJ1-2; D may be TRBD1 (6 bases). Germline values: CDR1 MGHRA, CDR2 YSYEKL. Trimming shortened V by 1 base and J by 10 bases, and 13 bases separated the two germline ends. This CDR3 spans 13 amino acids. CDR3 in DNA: TGCGCCAGCAGCCAAGTGGGTGGGGGCGTCTACACCTTC. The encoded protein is CASSQVGGGVYTF.

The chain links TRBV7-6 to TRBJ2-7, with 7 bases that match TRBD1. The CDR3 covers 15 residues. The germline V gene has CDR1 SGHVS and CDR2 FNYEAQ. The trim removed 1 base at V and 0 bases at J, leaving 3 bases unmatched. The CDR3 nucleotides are TGTGCCAGCAGCTTAGACAGGGGCGGCTCCTACGAGCAGTACTTC. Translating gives CASSLDRGGSYEQYF.

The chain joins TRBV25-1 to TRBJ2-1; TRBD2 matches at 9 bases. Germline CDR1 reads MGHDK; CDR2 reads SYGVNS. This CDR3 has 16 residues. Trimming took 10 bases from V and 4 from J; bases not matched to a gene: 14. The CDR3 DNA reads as TGTGCCACCGGGGGGGACTCTAGCGGGGTATACAATGAGCAGTTCTTC. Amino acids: CATGGDSSGVYNEQFF.

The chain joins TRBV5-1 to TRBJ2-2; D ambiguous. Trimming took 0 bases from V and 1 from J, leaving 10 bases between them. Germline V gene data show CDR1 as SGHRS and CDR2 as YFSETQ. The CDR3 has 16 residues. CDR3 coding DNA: TGCGCCAGCAGCTTGGAGGCCAGGCTGAACACCGGGGAGCTGTTTTTT. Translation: CASSLEARLNTGELFF. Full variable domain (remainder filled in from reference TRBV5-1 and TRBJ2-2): KAGVTQTPRYLIKTRGQQVTLSCSPISGHRSVSWYQQTPGQGLQFLFEYFSETQRNKGNFPGRFSGRQFSNSRSEMNVSTLELGDSALYLCASSLEARLNTGELFFGEGSRLTVL.

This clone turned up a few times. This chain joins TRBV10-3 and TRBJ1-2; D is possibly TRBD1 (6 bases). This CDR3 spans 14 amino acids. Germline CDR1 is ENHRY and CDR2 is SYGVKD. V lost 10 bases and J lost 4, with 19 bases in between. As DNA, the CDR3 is TGTGCCACTGCCTCCCGGGGGGCGGGCTATGGCTACACCTTC. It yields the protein CATASRGAGYGYTF.

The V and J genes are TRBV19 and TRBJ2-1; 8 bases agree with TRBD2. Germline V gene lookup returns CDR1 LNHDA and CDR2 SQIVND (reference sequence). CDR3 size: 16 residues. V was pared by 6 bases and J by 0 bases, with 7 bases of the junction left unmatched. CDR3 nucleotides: TGTGCCAGTAGGTTAAGCGGGAGCAGCTCCTACAATGAGCAGTTCTTC. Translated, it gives CASRLSGSSSYNEQFF.

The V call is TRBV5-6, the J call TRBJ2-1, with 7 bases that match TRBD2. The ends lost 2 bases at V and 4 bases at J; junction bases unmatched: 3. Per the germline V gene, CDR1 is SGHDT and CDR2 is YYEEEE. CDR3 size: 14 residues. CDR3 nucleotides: TGTGCCAGCAGCTTCGGGGGGACGTACAATGAGCAGTTCTTC. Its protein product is CASSFGGTYNEQFF.

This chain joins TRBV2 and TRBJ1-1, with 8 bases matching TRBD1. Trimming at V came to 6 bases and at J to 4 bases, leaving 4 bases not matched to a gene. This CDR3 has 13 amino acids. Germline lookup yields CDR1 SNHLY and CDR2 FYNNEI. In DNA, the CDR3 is TGTGCCAGCAGCGCGGACAGGGTCACTGAAGCTTTCTTT. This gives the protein CASSADRVTEAFF.

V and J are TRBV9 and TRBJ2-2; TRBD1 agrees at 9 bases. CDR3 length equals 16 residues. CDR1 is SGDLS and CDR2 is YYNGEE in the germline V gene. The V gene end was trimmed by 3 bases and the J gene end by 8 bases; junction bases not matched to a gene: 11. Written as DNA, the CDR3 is TGTGCCAGCAGCGCAGCACCGGGACAGGGTAGGGGGGAGCTGTTTTTT. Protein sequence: CASSAAPGQGRGELFF. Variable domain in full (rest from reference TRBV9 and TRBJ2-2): DSGVTQTPKHLITATGQRVTLRCSPRSGDLSVYWYQQSLDQGLQFLIQYYNGEERAKGNILERFSAQQFPDLHSELNLSSLELGDSALYFCASSAAPGQGRGELFFGEGSRLTVL.

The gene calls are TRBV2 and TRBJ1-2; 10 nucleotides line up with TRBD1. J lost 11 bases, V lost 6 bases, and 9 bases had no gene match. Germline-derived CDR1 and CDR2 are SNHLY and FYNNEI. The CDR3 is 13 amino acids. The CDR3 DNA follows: TGTGCCAGCAGGACACACCGGGACAGGGGTTACACCTTC. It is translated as CASRTHRDRGYTF.

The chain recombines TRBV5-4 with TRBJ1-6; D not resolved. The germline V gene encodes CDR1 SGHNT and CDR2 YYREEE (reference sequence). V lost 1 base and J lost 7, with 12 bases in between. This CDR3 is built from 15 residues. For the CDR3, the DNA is TGTGCCAGCAGCTTGTCCTCGGGAGCGAATTCACCCCTCCACTTT. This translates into CASSLSSGANSPLHF.

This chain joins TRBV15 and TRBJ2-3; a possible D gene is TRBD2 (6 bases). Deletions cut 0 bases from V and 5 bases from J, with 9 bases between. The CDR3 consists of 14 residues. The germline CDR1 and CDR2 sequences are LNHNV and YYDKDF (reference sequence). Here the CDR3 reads CATSRDREVDTQYF. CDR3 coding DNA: TGTGCCACCAGCAGAGACAGGGAGGTAGATACGCAGTATTTT.

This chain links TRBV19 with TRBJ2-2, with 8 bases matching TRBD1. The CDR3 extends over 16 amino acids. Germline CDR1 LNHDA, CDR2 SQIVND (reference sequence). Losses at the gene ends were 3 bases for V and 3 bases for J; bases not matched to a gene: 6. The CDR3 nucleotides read TGTGCCAGTAGTATGGGGAGACAGGGGTACACCGGGGAGCTGTTTTTT. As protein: CASSMGRQGYTGELFF.

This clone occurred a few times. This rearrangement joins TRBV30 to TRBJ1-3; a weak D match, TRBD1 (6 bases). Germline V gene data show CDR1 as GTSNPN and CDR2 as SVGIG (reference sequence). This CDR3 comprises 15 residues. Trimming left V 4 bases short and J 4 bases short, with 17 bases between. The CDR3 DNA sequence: TGTGCCTGGAACCGGCGGAGACAGGCGGGAAACACCATATATTTT. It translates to CAWNRRRQAGNTIYF.

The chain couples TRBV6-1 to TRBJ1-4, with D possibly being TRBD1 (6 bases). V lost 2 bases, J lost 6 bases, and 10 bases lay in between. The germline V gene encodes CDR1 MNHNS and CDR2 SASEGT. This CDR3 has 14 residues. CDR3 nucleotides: TGTGCCAGCAGTGAACAGGGGACCTATGAAAAACTGTTTTTT. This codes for CASSEQGTYEKLFF.